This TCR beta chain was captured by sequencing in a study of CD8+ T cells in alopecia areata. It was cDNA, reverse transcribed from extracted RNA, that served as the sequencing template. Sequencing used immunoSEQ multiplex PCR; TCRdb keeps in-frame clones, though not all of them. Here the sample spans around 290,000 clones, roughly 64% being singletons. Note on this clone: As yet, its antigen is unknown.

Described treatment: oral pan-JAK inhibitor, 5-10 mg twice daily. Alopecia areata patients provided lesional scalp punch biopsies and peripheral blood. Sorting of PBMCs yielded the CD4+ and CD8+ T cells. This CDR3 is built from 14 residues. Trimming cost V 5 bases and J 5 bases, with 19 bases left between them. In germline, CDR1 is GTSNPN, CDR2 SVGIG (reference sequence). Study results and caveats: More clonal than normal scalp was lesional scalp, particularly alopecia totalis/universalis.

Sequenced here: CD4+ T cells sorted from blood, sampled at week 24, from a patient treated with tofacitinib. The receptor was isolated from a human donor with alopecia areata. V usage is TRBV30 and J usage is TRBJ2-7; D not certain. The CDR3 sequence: CAWGVISMVDEQYF. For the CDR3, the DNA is TGTGCCTGGGGGGTTATTAGCATGGTAGACGAGCAGTACTTC.